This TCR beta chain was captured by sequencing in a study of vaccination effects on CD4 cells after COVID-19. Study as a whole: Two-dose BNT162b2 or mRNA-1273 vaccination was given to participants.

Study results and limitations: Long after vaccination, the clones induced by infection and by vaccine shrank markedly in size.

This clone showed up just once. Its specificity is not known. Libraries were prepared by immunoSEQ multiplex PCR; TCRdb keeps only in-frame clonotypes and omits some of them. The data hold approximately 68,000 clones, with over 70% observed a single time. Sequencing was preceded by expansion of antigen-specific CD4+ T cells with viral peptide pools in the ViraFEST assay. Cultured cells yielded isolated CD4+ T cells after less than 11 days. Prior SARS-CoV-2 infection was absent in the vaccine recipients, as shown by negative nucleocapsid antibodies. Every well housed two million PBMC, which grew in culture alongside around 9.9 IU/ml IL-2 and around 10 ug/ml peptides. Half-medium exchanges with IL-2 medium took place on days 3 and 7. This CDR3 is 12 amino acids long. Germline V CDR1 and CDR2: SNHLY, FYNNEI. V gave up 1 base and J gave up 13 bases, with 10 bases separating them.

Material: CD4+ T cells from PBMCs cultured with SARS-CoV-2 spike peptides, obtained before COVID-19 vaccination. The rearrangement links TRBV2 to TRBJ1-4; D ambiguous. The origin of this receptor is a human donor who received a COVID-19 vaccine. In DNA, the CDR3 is TGTGCCAGCAGTGAAGACAGCTACACACTGTTTTTT. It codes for CASSEDSYTLFF.